These T cell receptor beta chains were read from a single sample in a study of blood T cell repertoires in COVID-19. The method was immunoSEQ multiplex PCR; TCRdb's version includes in-frame clones alone and lacks a portion of them. The sample contains 110,000 to 150,000 clones, about four fifths of which appear only once. What was sequenced was PBMCs or T cells enriched from blood (not recorded which). The origin of the receptors is a woman aged 18-29 years who had been exposed to COVID-19. CDR3s include the opening cysteine and the closing phenylalanine or tryptophan. D genes are given only for firm matches. Rows give clone size only sometimes, using once, few, many, or a class for an expanded clone.

D gene	clone size	V gene	J gene	CDR3 protein	CDR3 DNA
TRBD2	NA	TRBV25-1	TRBJ2-2	CASSDQDAGVSDGELFF	TGTGCCAGCAGTGATCAAGACGCGGGAGTTAGTGACGGGGAGCTGTTTTTT
NA	NA	TRBV9	TRBJ2-7	CASSAPAGYEQYF	TGTGCCAGCAGCGCCCCCGCGGGCTACGAGCAGTACTTC
TRBD1	NA	TRBV5-1	TRBJ2-7	CASSWGQGASYEQYF	TGCGCCAGCAGCTGGGGACAGGGGGCTTCCTACGAGCAGTACTTC
TRBD1	NA	TRBV4-1	TRBJ1-2	CASSYSGQEGGYTF	TGCGCCAGCAGTTATTCGGGACAGGAAGGTGGCTACACCTTC
NA	few	TRBV10-2	TRBJ2-7	CASSDGGTFYEQYF	TGCGCCAGCAGTGATGGCGGGACTTTCTACGAGCAGTACTTC
NA	NA	TRBV7-9	TRBJ1-1	CASSLAGGGTEAFF	TGTGCCAGCAGCTTAGCCGGGGGTGGCACTGAAGCTTTCTTT
TRBD1	NA	TRBV7-2	TRBJ1-4	CASSLASTGGEGEKLFF	TGTGCCAGCAGCTTAGCGAGCACAGGGGGCGAAGGTGAAAAACTGTTTTTT
TRBD1	NA	TRBV5-1	TRBJ2-5	CASSWPRTGGGETQYF	TGCGCCAGCAGCTGGCCCCGGACAGGGGGCGGAGAGACCCAGTACTTC
NA	NA	TRBV28	TRBJ2-1	CASSHHRGTSSYNEQFF	TGTGCCAGCAGCCATCATAGGGGTACAAGCTCCTACAATGAGCAGTTCTTC
TRBD2	NA	TRBV6-5	TRBJ2-1	CASPTMAGESGEQFF	TGTGCCAGCCCCACAATGGCGGGAGAGTCGGGTGAGCAGTTCTTC
TRBD1	few	TRBV19	TRBJ2-6	CASTTGDIGVSGANVLTF	TGTGCCAGTACCACAGGGGACATTGGAGTTTCTGGGGCCAACGTCCTGACTTTC
TRBD2	NA	TRBV5-1	TRBJ2-5	CASSLAIGREMETQYF	TGCGCCAGCAGCTTGGCCATAGGGCGGGAGATGGAGACCCAGTACTTC
NA	few	TRBV9	TRBJ2-2	CASSVMYTGELFF	TGTGCCAGCAGCGTTATGTACACCGGGGAGCTGTTTTTT
NA	NA	TRBV5-1	TRBJ1-4	CASSLAGVTNEKLFF	TGCGCCAGCAGCTTGGCGGGGGTAACTAATGAAAAACTGTTTTTT
NA	NA	TRBV12-3/TRBV12-4	TRBJ1-5	CASSQGGNQPQHF	TGTGCCAGCAGCCAGGGTGGCAATCAGCCCCAGCATTTT
NA	NA	TRBV5-1	TRBJ2-7	CASSLGSGSEQYF	TGCGCCAGCAGCTTGGGTTCAGGGTCCGAGCAGTACTTC
TRBD2	NA	TRBV7-3	TRBJ2-2	CASSSRRDYPTGELFF	TGTGCCAGCAGCTCCAGAAGGGACTACCCAACCGGGGAGCTGTTTTTT
NA	once	TRBV19	TRBJ2-1	CASSKQRNEQFF	TGTGCCAGTAGTAAGCAGCGGAATGAGCAGTTCTTC
NA	NA	TRBV5-1	TRBJ1-6	CASSSITGNSPLHF	TGCGCCAGCAGCTCCATCACAGGGAATTCACCCCTCCACTTT
TRBD1	NA	TRBV29-1	TRBJ2-1	CSVDGTGIIDEQFF	TGCAGCGTTGATGGGACAGGGATTATCGATGAGCAGTTCTTC
TRBD1	NA	TRBV28	TRBJ1-4	CASSWGTGVNEKLFF	TGTGCCAGCAGTTGGGGGACAGGGGTAAATGAAAAACTGTTTTTT
NA	NA	TRBV28	TRBJ1-1	CASRGLAGGNTEAFF	TGTGCCAGCAGGGGTTTAGCGGGGGGGAACACTGAAGCTTTCTTT
NA	NA	TRBV28	TRBJ2-2	CASSSSGLDPNTGELFF	TGTGCCAGCAGTAGTAGCGGACTCGATCCCAACACCGGGGAGCTGTTTTTT
TRBD1	NA	TRBV12-5	TRBJ2-7	CASGPRDRGGIPKVKSSYEQYF	TGTGCTAGTGGTCCGAGGGACAGGGGGGGAATACCAAAAGTAAAGAGCTCCTACGAGCAGTACTTC
NA	NA	TRBV3-1/TRBV3-2	TRBJ2-2	CASSQGSLCTGDTGELFF	TGTGCCAGCAGCCAAGGTTCTCTCTGTACAGGTGACACCGGGGAGCTGTTTTTT
TRBD1	NA	TRBV28	TRBJ1-4	CAIGQGAVEKLFF	TGTGCCATCGGACAGGGGGCGGTTGAAAAACTGTTTTTT
NA	NA	TRBV7-8	TRBJ1-1	CASRPNRVIAEAFF	TGTGCCAGCAGACCCAACAGGGTTATCGCTGAAGCTTTCTTT
NA	NA	TRBV7-2	TRBJ2-2	CASSLDRAVGELFF	TGTGCCAGCAGCTTAGACAGGGCGGTCGGGGAGCTGTTTTTT
TRBD1	once	TRBV11-2	TRBJ1-1	CASRLRQGDGTEAFF	TGTGCCAGCAGGCTGAGACAGGGTGACGGCACTGAAGCTTTCTTT
TRBD1	few	TRBV27	TRBJ1-4	CASSLRGTGITTNEKLFF	TGTGCCAGCAGTTTAAGAGGGACAGGGATTACAACTAATGAAAAACTGTTTTTT
TRBD2	NA	TRBV2	TRBJ2-5	CASNGLAGKGETQYF	TGTGCCAGCAATGGACTAGCGGGAAAGGGGGAGACCCAGTACTTC
NA	NA	TRBV7-6	TRBJ2-2	CASSSTTANTGELFF	TGTGCCAGCAGCAGTACAACAGCTAATACCGGGGAGCTGTTTTTT